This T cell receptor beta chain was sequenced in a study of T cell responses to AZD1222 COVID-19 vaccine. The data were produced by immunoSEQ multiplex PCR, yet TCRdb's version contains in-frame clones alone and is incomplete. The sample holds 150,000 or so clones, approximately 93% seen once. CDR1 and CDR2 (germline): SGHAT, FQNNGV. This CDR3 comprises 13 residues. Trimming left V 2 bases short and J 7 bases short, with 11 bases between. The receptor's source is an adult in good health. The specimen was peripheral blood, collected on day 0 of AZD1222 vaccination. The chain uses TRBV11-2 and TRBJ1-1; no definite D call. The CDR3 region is CASSLSDLGEAFF. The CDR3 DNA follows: TGTGCCAGCAGCTTAAGTGATCTGGGTGAAGCTTTCTTT.